The rows below give T cell receptor beta chains drawn from one sample of a study of blood T cell repertoires in COVID-19. Assay: immunoSEQ multiplex PCR; the TCRdb copy retains only in-frame clones and omits some. The sample includes 200,000 or so clones, roughly four fifths seen only once; the top ten take approximately 1.2%. The sequencing input was PBMCs or T cells enriched from blood (not recorded which). The receptors stem from a woman aged 40 to 49 with acute COVID-19. Each CDR3 is given with its conserved first and last residue. The D gene is left open where the match is weak. Clone size is stated in some rows and not others, as once, few, many or a class when expanded.

TRBD1	.	TRBV7-8	TRBJ1-1	CASSGDRGTEAFF	TGTGCCAGCAGCGGAGACAGGGGTACTGAAGCTTTCTTT
.	.	TRBV21-1	TRBJ1-5	CASSKPEQGQPQHF	TGTGCCAGCAGCAAGCCCGAACAGGGTCAGCCCCAGCATTTT
.	.	TRBV6-5	TRBJ1-1	CASSSYREAFF	TGTGCCAGCAGCTCTTACAGGGAAGCTTTCTTT
.	.	TRBV6-1	TRBJ2-7	CASSEGDSGEQYF	TGTGCCAGCAGTGAAGGGGACTCAGGGGAGCAGTACTTC
.	.	TRBV30	TRBJ1-1	CAWSVFGTEAFF	TGTGCCTGGAGTGTATTCGGGACTGAAGCTTTCTTT
TRBD1	.	TRBV29-1	TRBJ1-2	CSVDRRDREDGYTF	TGCAGCGTTGACCGTCGGGACAGGGAGGATGGCTACACCTTC
.	few	TRBV7-8	TRBJ1-4	CASSLVDTRSSSEKLFF	TGTGCCAGCAGCTTAGTAGACACCCGATCGAGTAGTGAAAAACTGTTTTTT
.	.	TRBV3-1/TRBV3-2	TRBJ1-3	CASSPGAPSSGNTIYF	TGTGCCAGCAGCCCCGGAGCGCCGAGCTCTGGAAACACCATATATTTT
.	.	TRBV7-2	TRBJ2-3	CASSLVGVADTQYF	TGTGCCAGCAGCTTAGTCGGGGTCGCAGATACGCAGTATTTT
TRBD1	.	TRBV15	TRBJ1-1	CATSKPRQGWRATEAFF	TGTGCCACCAGCAAACCCCGACAGGGGTGGCGGGCCACTGAAGCTTTCTTT